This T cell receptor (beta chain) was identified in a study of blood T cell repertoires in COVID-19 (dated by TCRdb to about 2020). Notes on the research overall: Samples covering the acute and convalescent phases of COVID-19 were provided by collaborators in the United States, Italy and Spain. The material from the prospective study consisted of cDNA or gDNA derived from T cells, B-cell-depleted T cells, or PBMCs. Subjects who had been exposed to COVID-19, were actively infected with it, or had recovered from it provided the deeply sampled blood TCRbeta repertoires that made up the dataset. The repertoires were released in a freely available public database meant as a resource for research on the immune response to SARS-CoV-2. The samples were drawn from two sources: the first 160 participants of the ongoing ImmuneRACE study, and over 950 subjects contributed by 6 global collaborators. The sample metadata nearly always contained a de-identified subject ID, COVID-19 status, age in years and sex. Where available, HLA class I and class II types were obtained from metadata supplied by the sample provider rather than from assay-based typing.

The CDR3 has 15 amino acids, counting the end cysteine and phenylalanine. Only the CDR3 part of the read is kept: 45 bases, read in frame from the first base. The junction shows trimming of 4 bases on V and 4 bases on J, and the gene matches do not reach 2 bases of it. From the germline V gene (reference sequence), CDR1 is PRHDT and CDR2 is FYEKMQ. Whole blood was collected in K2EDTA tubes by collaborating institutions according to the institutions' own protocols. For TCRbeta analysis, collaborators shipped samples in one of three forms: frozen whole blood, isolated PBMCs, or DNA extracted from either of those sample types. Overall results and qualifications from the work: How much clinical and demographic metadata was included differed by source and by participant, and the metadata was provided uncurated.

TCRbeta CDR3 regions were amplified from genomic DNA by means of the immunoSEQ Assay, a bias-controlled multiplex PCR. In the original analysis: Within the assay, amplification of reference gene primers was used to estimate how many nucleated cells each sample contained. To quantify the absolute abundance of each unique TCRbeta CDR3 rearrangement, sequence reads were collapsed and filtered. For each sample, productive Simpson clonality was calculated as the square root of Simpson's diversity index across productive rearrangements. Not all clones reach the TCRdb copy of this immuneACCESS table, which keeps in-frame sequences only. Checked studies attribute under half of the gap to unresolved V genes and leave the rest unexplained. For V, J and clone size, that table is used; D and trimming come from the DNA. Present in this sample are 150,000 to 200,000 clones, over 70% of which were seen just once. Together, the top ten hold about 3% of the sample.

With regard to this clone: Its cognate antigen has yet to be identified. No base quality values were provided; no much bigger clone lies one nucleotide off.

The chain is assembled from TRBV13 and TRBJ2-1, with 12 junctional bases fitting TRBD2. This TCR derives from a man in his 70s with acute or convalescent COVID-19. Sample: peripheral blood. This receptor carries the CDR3 CASSSGTSGYNEQFF. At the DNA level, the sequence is TGTGCCAGCAGCTCCGGGACTAGCGGGTACAATGAGCAGTTCTTC.